This TCR beta chain comes out of a study of vaccination and CD4 T cells after COVID-19. Turning to the study itself: Investigators drew the post-COVID samples a median approximately 100 days after diagnosis, with a range of 35 to 161. The cells in question were stimulated using overlapping spike peptides derived from SARS-CoV-2, HCoV-NL63, HCoV-OC43 and HCoV-229E.

This clonotype was seen just once. Its antigen is not identified. Oncomine TCR Beta short-read sequencing was applied to DNA from cultured CD4+ T cells. Scientists extracted genomic DNA from CD4+ T cells grown in culture. One entry per CDR3 protein, called by TCRdb with MiXCR from the PCR reads. The sample carries some 10,000 distinct CDR3 sequences, 25% to 30% recorded once. With V trimmed by 5 bases and J by 7 bases, 14 bases remained unmatched. CDR1 and CDR2 (germline): GTSNPN, SVGIG (reference sequence). The CDR3 sequence is 15 residues long. Treatment: approximately nine-day PBMC culture with coronavirus spike peptide pools or control peptides (ViraFEST assay). Gathering of the CD4+ T cells, from the unexposed donor, took place before the COVID-19 pandemic (2011-2018). ViraFEST expanded antigen-specific T cells with peptide pools, then sequenced TCRs. The researchers probed unexposed-donor CD4+ T cells with SARS-CoV-2 S/N and four cold-coronavirus spikes, cells permitting.

The sequenced material came from CD4+ T cells from blood, cultured in vitro. The sequence was obtained from a human donor in good health. This chain links TRBV30 with TRBJ1-5, with TRBD1 identical over 7 bases. The CDR3 spells CAWDNQGGARQPQHF. The CDR3 coding sequence is TGTGCCTGGGACAACCAAGGGGGCGCGAGGCAGCCCCAGCATTTT. The whole variable domain, remainder taken from reference TRBV30 and TRBJ1-5, is SQTIHQWPATLVQPVGSPLSLECTVEGTSNPNLYWYRQAAGRGLQLLFYSVGIGQISSEVPQNLSASRPQDRQFILSSKKLLLSDSGFYLCAWDNQGGARQPQHFGDGTRLSIL.